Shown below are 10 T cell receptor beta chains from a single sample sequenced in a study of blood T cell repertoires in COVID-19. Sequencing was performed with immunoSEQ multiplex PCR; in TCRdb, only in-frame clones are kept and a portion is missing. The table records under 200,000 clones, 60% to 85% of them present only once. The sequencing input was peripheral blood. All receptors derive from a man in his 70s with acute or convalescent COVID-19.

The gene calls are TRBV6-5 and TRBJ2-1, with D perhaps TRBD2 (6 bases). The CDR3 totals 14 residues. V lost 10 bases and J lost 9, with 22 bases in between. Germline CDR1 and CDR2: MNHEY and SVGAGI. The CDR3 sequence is CANRLEKGFGEQFF. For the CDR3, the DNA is TGTGCCAACCGACTAGAGAAGGGTTTTGGTGAGCAGTTCTTC.

Here the CDR3 reads CAAQAADYGYTF. CDR3 coding DNA: TGTGCTGCACAGGCGGCAGACTATGGCTACACCTTC. The V call is TRBV19, the J call TRBJ1-2; D possibly corresponds to TRBD1 (5 bases). Germline-derived CDR1 and CDR2 are LNHDA and SQIVND (reference sequence). The CDR3 length is 12 residues.

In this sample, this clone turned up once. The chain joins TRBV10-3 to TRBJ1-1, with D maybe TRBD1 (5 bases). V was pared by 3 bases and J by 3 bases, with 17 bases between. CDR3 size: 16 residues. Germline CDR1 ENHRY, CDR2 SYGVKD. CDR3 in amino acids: CAISDSNGGRDTEAFF. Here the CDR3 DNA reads TGTGCCATCAGTGACTCAAACGGGGGAAGGGACACTGAAGCTTTCTTT.

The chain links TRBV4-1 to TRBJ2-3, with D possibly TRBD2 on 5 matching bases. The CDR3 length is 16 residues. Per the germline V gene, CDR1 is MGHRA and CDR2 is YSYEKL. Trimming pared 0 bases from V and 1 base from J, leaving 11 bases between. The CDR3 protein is CASSQDIAMGTDTQYF. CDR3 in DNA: TGCGCCAGCAGCCAAGATATAGCGATGGGCACAGATACGCAGTATTTT.

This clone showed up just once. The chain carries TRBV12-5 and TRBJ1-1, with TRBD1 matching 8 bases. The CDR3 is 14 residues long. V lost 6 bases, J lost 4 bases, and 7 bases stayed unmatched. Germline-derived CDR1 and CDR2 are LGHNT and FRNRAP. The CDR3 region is CASGSQGEVTEAFF. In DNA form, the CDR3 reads TGTGCTAGTGGGTCACAGGGGGAAGTCACTGAAGCTTTCTTT.

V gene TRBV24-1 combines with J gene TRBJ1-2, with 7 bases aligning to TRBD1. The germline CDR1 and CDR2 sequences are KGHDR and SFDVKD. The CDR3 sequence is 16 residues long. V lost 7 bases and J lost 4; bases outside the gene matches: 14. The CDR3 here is CATSDDSGTVGYGYTF. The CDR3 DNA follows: TGTGCCACCAGCGATGACTCCGGGACAGTGGGCTATGGCTACACCTTC.

CDR3 sequence (DNA): TGCGCCAGCAGCCCAGGGACTAGCGGGACATACGAGACCCAGTACTTC. Translated: CASSPGTSGTYETQYF. The J gene is TRBJ2-5, the V gene TRBV5-1, with 13 bases that match TRBD2. This CDR3 contains 16 residues. Germline V CDR1 and CDR2: SGHRS, YFSETQ. The V and J ends lost 4 bases and 5 bases, in that order; junction bases with no gene match: 8.

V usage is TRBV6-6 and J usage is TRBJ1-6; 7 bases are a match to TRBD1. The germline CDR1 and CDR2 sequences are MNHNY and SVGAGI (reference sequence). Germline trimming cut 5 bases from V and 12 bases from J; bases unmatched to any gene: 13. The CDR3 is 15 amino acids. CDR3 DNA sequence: TGTGCCAGCAGTCAACTCGACAGGGCGGTTGTACCCCTCCACTTT. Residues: CASSQLDRAVVPLHF.

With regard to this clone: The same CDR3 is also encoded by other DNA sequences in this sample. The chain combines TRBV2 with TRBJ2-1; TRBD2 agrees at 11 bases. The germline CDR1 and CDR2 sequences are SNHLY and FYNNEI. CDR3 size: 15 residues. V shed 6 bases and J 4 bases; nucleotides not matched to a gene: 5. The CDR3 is CASSETSGGYNEQFF. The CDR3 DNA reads TGTGCCAGCAGCGAAACTAGCGGGGGTTACAATGAGCAGTTCTTC.

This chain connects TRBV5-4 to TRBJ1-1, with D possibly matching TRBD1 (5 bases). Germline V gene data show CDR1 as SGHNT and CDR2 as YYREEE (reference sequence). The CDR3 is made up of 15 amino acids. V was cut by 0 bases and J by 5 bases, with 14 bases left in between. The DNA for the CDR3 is TGTGCCAGCAGCTTGGGGTCGGGGGTAAGAACTGAAGCTTTCTTT. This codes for CASSLGSGVRTEAFF.